This note documents a single T cell receptor (beta chain) sequence. Its antigen remains undetermined. Base qualities are not recorded, but no much larger clone differs from it by a single base. This specimen comes from a study of radiotherapy plus CTLA-4 blockade in lung cancer (dated by TCRdb to the late 2010s). At the level of the whole study: Among enrolled patients, roughly 18% had an objective response and 25% to 35% reached disease control.

The library relied on the immunoSEQ multiplex PCR assay. In TCRdb, the immuneACCESS table is reduced to in-frame sequences with V and J assigned. These tables do not hold every clone; where another copy was compared, an unresolved V gene accounts for under half, and the others remain unexplained. For this sample the table gives tens of thousands of clones, of which around 80% were detected only once. 7.1% of the sample rests with the top ten. In this study, focal radiation therapy paired with CTLA-4 blockade (ipilimumab) was tested in patients who had chemo-refractory metastatic non-small-cell lung cancer. Taken from the germline V gene, the CDR1 and CDR2 loops are SGHTS and YDEGEE. V and J are truncated by 7 bases and 3 bases respectively, leaving an intervening sequence of 8 bases. Reading from cysteine to phenylalanine, the CDR3 counts 12 amino acids. The entry retains the CDR3 DNA only, 36 bases that are in frame from base 1.

The study at large found these results: After treatment with radiotherapy and ipilimumab, TCR clones that originated in tumors expanded in peripheral blood. Early dynamic changes in blood T cell clones, together with increased serum interferon-beta after radiation, were reported as the strongest predictors of response.

This TCR was recovered from a human donor with non-small cell lung cancer who had a complete response to radiotherapy plus ipilimumab. The V and J genes are TRBV5-8 and TRBJ1-5, with an unclear D gene assignment. Sequencing used peripheral blood, obtained from a patient treated with radiotherapy plus ipilimumab. The CDR3 is CASARFNQPQHF. The nucleotide sequence reads TGTGCCAGCGCCCGGTTCAATCAGCCCCAGCATTTT.